These 16 T cell receptor beta chains share one sample of origin, sequenced in a study of siplizumab effects on memory and regulatory T cells. Method: immunoSEQ multiplex PCR; TCRdb's copy keeps in-frame clones and lacks some. The sample shows some 80,000 clones, 95% of them seen only once. The sequencing input was CD8+ T cells sorted from blood. Receptors originate from a human donor in good health.

The chain joins TRBV10-2 to TRBJ2-7, with TRBD1 matching over 7 bases. V dropped 6 bases and J dropped 2; count of bases not matched to a gene: 7. Germline V lookup: CDR1 WSHSY, CDR2 SAAADI. This CDR3 contains 14 residues. CDR3 residues: CASRKQGNAYEQYF. In DNA, the CDR3 is TGCGCCAGCAGGAAACAGGGGAACGCCTACGAGCAGTACTTC.

The chain combines TRBV11-2 with TRBJ2-7, with 7 bases identical to TRBD2. Germline CDR1 and CDR2: SGHAT and FQNNGV. Losses at the gene ends were 0 bases for V and 0 bases for J; bases not matched to a gene: 8. This CDR3 has 17 residues. Here the CDR3 DNA reads TGTGCCAGCAGCTTAGATGGGGGGGAATCTGACTCCTACGAGCAGTACTTC. This codes for CASSLDGGESDSYEQYF.

This clone was found once. The rearrangement links TRBV6-1 to TRBJ1-5; 9 bases fit TRBD1. The trim removed 5 bases at V and 6 bases at J, leaving 2 bases unmatched. The V gene's germline CDR1 is MNHNS and CDR2 SASEGT. CDR3 length: 13 amino acids. The CDR3 region has the DNA TGTGCCAGCAGTACAGGGGGCGCTCAGCCCCAGCATTTT. Protein: CASSTGGAQPQHF.

This clone appeared once. CDR3 loop: CASSPSVGSYEQYF. As DNA, the CDR3 is TGTGCCAGCAGCCCTAGCGTGGGCTCCTACGAGCAGTACTTC. This chain links TRBV4-2 with TRBJ2-7; maybe TRBD2 (6 bases). Germline CDR1 reads LGHNA; CDR2 reads YNFKEQ. V was pared by 4 bases and J by 0 bases, with 10 bases between. The CDR3 extends over 14 amino acids.

The V gene is TRBV7-9, the J gene TRBJ2-7; 7 bases are shared with TRBD2. Germline V gene data show CDR1 as SEHNR and CDR2 as FQNEAQ (reference sequence). J lost 7 bases, V lost 5 bases, and 8 bases had no gene match. The CDR3 has 13 residues. The CDR3 DNA reads TGTGCCAGCAGCGGAGTAAGAGCGGGAGAGCAGTACTTC. Translating gives CASSGVRAGEQYF.

The rearrangement joins TRBV5-8 to TRBJ2-6; D ambiguous. Looked up from germline, CDR1 is SGHTS and CDR2 is YDEGEE. The CDR3 loop spans 17 amino acids. V lost 4 bases to trimming and J lost 4 bases, with 18 bases between them. The CDR3 protein is CASSHRYMLPGANVLTF. The CDR3 DNA reads as TGTGCCAGCAGCCACCGTTACATGTTACCAGGGGCCAACGTCCTGACTTTC. The full variable domain, with the rest looked up from reference TRBV5-8 and TRBJ2-6, is EAGVTQSPTHLIKTRGQQATLRCSPISGHTSVYWYQQALGLGLQFLLWYDEGEERNRGNFPPRFSGRQFPNYSSELNVNALELEDSALYLCASSHRYMLPGANVLTFGAGSRLTVL.

V and J are TRBV2 and TRBJ2-2; perhaps TRBD1 as D (6 bases). From germline, CDR1 is SNHLY and CDR2 FYNNEI. CDR3 length equals 15 residues. V dropped 7 bases and J dropped 6 bases, with 18 bases sitting between them. CDR3 loop: CASIGPGEKAGELFF. The CDR3 region has the DNA TGTGCCAGCATCGGTCCAGGGGAAAAGGCCGGGGAGCTGTTTTTT.

This sequence joins TRBV7-8 and TRBJ2-3; D may be TRBD2 (6 bases). Per germline, CDR1 SGHVS and CDR2 FQNEAQ. The CDR3 is made up of 15 amino acids. Deletions cut 1 base from V and 4 bases from J, with 12 bases between. CDR3 loop: CASSLEWRESDTQYF. DNA for the CDR3: TGTGCCAGCAGCTTAGAATGGAGGGAGTCAGATACGCAGTATTTT.

This rearrangement joins TRBV7-9 to TRBJ2-7, with 10 bases matching TRBD2. The CDR3 spans 18 residues. V trimming: 1 base; J trimming: 2 bases; junction bases outside the gene matches: 11. Germline V gene data show CDR1 as SEHNR and CDR2 as FQNEAQ (reference sequence). As DNA, the CDR3 is TGTGCCAGCAGCTTAGGAGGGACCTTTAGCGGGAGGACCTACGAGCAGTACTTC. Encoded protein: CASSLGGTFSGRTYEQYF.

V usage is TRBV5-6 and J usage is TRBJ1-5, with TRBD1 identical over 9 bases. In germline, CDR1 is SGHDT, CDR2 YYEEEE. J was trimmed by 3 bases and V by 2 bases; bases with no gene match: 3. This CDR3 comprises 15 residues. Here the CDR3 DNA reads TGTGCCAGCAGCTTAGGGACAGGGAACAATCAGCCCCAGCATTTT. Amino acids: CASSLGTGNNQPQHF. Combining the CDR3 with reference TRBV5-6 and TRBJ1-5 gives the whole variable domain DAGVTQSPTHLIKTRGQQVTLRCSPKSGHDTVSWYQQALGQGPQFIFQYYEEEERQRGNFPDRFSGHQFPNYSSELNVNALLLGDSALYLCASSLGTGNNQPQHFGDGTRLSIL.

This clone was counted a single time. This chain uses TRBV7-9 with TRBJ2-7; 8 bases line up with TRBD2. Germline CDR1 and CDR2: SEHNR and FQNEAQ (reference sequence). The CDR3 runs to 14 residues. Trimming removed 2 bases from V and 2 bases from J; junction bases left unmatched: 2. The CDR3 loop reads CASSLFSGTYEQYF. The CDR3 DNA reads TGTGCCAGCAGCTTATTTAGCGGGACCTACGAGCAGTACTTC. Variable domain in full (rest from reference TRBV7-9 and TRBJ2-7): DTGVSQNPRHKITKRGQNVTFRCDPISEHNRLYWYRQTLGQGPEFLTYFQNEAQLEKSRLLSDRFSAERPKGSFSTLEIQRTEQGDSAMYLCASSLFSGTYEQYFGPGTRLTVT.

This rearrangement joins TRBV7-9 to TRBJ2-1; D may match TRBD1 or TRBD2 (5 bases each). Trimming left V 3 bases short and J 3 bases short, with 12 bases between. This CDR3 has 15 residues. CDR1 SEHNR and CDR2 FQNEAQ come from the germline V gene (reference sequence). This chain's CDR3 is CASSFEGTSYNEQFF. In DNA, the CDR3 is TGTGCCAGCAGCTTCGAAGGGACCAGCTACAATGAGCAGTTCTTC.

The chain recombines TRBV14 with TRBJ2-1, with 12 bases aligning to TRBD2. The germline gives CDR1 SGHDN, CDR2 FVKESK. The J segment lost 9 bases and the V segment lost 0 bases, leaving 6 bases of the junction unmatched. The CDR3 extends over 16 amino acids. CDR3 in amino acids: CASSQDLRLAGAEQFF. The DNA of the CDR3 is TGTGCCAGCAGCCAAGATTTGAGACTAGCGGGAGCTGAGCAGTTCTTC.

This clone came up once. The V call is TRBV6-1, the J call TRBJ2-7, with D perhaps assigned TRBD1 or TRBD2 (5 bases each). Germline V CDR1 and CDR2: MNHNS, SASEGT. This CDR3 comprises 15 residues. The ends were cut back, 5 bases at V and 4 bases at J, with 18 bases in the middle. The CDR3 DNA follows: TGTGCCAGCAGTCCCTGGCGAGGGGAATATTACGAGCAGTACTTC. Translation gives CASSPWRGEYYEQYF.

The chain recombines TRBV19 with TRBJ2-1, with TRBD2 as a possible D gene (5 bases). The CDR3 totals 14 residues. Germline values: CDR1 LNHDA, CDR2 SQIVND (reference sequence). V dropped 1 base and J dropped 10 bases, with 14 bases sitting between them. Here the CDR3 reads CASSIGGRGREQFF. DNA for the CDR3: TGTGCCAGTAGTATAGGGGGTCGGGGTCGAGAGCAGTTCTTC.

The table lists this clone with a count of one. The genes are TRBV5-6 and TRBJ2-1, with D perhaps being TRBD1 or TRBD2 (5 bases each). The CDR3 is 13 residues long. From germline, CDR1 is SGHDT and CDR2 YYEEEE. V was trimmed by 6 bases and J by 9 bases, leaving 16 bases between them. The CDR3 region has the DNA TGTGCCAGCAATAGGGACCCCGAGTTTGAGCAGTTCTTC. Translation: CASNRDPEFEQFF.